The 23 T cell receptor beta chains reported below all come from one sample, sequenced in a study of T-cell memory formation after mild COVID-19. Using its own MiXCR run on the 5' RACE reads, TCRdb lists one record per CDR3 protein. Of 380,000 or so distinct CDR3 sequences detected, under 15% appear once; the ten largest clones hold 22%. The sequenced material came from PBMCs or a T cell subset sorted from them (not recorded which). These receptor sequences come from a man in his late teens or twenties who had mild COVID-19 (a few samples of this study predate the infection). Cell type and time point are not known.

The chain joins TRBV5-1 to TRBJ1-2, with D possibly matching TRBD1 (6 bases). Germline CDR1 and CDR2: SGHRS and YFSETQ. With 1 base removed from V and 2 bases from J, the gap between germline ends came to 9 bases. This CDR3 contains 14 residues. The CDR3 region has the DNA TGCGCCAGCAGCTTGCAGGGGACGAACTATGGCTACACCTTC. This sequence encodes CASSLQGTNYGYTF.

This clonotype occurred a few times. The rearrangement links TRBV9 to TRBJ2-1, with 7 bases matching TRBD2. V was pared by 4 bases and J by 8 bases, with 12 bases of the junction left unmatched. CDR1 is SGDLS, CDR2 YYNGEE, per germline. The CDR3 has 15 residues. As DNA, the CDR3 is TGTGCCAGCAGCTTTGGGATAGCGGGTGGCTATGAGCAGTTCTTC. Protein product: CASSFGIAGGYEQFF. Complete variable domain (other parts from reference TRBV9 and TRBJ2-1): DSGVTQTPKHLITATGQRVTLRCSPRSGDLSVYWYQQSLDQGLQFLIQYYNGEERAKGNILERFSAQQFPDLHSELNLSSLELGDSALYFCASSFGIAGGYEQFFGPGTRLTVL.

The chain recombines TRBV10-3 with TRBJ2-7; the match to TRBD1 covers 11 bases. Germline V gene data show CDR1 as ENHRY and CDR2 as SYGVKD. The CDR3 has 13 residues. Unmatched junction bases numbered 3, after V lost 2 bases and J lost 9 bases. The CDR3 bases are TGTGCCATCAGTGAGGGACAGGGGGCGAGGCAGTACGTC. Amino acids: CAISEGQGARQYV.

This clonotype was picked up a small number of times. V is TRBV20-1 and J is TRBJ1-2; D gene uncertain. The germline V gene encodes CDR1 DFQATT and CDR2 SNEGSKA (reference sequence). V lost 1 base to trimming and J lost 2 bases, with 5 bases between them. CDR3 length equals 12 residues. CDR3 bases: TGCAGTGCTAGAGGAGGGAACTATGGCTACACCTTC. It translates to CSARGGNYGYTF.

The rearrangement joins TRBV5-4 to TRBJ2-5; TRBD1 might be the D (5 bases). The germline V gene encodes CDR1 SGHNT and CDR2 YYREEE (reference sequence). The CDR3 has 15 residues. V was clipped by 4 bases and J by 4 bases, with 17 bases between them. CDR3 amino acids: CASSLGGALGETQYF. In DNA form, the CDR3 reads TGTGCCAGCAGCCTGGGTGGGGCCCTGGGAGAGACCCAGTACTTC.

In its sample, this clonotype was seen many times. CDR3 bases: TGTGCCAGCAGTCATAGAGATACTGGGACCCAGTACTTC. Protein product: CASSHRDTGTQYF. The genes are TRBV6-5 and TRBJ2-5; D ambiguous. The ends were cut back, 5 bases at V and 7 bases at J, with 14 bases in the middle. The CDR3 sequence is 13 residues long. The germline V gene encodes CDR1 MNHEY and CDR2 SVGAGI.

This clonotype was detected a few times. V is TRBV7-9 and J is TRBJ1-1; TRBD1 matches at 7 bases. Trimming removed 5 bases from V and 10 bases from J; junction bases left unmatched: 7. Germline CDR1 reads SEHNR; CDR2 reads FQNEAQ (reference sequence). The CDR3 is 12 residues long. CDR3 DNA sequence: TGTGCCAGCAGCACGGGACAGCGCGGAGCTTTCTTT. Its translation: CASSTGQRGAFF.

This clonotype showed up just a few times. DNA for the CDR3: TGTGCCAGCAGCCCGTTTAGGAGCTCTGGAAACACCATATATTTT. Protein product: CASSPFRSSGNTIYF. The rearrangement links TRBV7-6 to TRBJ1-3; no definite D call. The CDR3 consists of 15 residues. V lost 5 bases and J 0 bases, leaving 11 bases between the germline ends. The germline V gene encodes CDR1 SGHVS and CDR2 FNYEAQ.

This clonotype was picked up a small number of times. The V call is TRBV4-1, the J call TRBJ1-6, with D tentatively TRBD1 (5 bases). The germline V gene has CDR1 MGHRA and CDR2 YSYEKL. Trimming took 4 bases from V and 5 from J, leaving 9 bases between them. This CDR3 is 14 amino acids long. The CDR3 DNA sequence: TGCGCCAGCAGCCGGGGCGTGGATAATTCACCCCTCCACTTT. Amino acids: CASSRGVDNSPLHF.

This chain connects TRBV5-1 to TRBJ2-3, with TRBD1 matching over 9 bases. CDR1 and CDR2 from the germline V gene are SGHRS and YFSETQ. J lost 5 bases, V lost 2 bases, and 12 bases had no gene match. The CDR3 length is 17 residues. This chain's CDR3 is CASSLPRTGVPRDTQYF. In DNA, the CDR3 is TGCGCCAGCAGCTTACCGAGGACAGGGGTGCCTCGAGATACGCAGTATTTT.

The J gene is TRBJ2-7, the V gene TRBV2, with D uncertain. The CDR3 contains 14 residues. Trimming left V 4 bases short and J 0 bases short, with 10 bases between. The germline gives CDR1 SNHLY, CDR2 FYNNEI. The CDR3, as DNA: TGTGCCAGCAGTGGGCTAGTCAGCTCCTACGAGCAGTACTTC. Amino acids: CASSGLVSSYEQYF.

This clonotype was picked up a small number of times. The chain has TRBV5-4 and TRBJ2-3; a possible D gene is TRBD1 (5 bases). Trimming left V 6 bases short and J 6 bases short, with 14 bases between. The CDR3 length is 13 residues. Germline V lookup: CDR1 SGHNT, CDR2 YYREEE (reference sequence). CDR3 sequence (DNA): TGTGCCAGCATCGACAGCGAGCGTGATACGCAGTATTTT. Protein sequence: CASIDSERDTQYF.

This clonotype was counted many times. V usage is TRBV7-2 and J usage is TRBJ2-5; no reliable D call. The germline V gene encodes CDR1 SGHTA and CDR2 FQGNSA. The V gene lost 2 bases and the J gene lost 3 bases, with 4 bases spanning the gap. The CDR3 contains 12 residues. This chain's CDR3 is CASSLSKETQYF. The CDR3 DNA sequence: TGTGCCAGCAGCTTATCCAAAGAGACCCAGTACTTC.

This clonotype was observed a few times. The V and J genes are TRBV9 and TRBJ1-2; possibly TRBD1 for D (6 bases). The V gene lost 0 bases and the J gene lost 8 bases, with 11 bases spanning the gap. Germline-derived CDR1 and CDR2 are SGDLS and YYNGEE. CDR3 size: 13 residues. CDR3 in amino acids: CASSVEAQGGYTF. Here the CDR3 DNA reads TGTGCCAGCAGCGTAGAAGCCCAGGGGGGCTACACCTTC.

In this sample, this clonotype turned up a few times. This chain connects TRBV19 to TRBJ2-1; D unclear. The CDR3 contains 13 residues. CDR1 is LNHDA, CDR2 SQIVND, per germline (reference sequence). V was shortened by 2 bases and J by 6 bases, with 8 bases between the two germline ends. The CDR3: CASSITPRNEQFF. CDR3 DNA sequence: TGTGCCAGTAGTATAACCCCCCGCAATGAGCAGTTCTTC.

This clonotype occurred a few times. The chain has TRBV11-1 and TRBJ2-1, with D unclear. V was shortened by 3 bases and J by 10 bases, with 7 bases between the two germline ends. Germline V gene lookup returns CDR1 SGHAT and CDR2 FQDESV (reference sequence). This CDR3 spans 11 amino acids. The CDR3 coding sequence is TGTGCCAGCAGCTTGGACGGCGAGCAGTTCTTC. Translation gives CASSLDGEQFF.

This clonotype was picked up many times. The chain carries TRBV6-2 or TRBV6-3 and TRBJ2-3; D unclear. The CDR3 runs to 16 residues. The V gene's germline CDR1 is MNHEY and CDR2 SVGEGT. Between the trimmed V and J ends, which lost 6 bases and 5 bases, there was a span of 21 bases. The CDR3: CASRIPTSSAVDTQYF. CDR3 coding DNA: TGTGCCAGCAGGATACCCACCTCAAGTGCGGTAGATACGCAGTATTTT.

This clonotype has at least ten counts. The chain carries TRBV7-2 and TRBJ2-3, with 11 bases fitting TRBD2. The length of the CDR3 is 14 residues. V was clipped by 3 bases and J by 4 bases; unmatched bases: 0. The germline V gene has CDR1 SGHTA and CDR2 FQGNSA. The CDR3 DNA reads TGTGCCAGCAGCTTTAGCGGGGGGGCAGATACGCAGTATTTT. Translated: CASSFSGGADTQYF.

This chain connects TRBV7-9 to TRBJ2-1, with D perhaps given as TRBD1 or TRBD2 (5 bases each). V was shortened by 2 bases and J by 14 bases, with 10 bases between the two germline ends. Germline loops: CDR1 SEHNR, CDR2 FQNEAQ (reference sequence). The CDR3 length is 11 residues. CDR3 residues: CASSLTGREFF. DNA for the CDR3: TGTGCCAGCAGCTTAACGGGACGGGAGTTCTTC.

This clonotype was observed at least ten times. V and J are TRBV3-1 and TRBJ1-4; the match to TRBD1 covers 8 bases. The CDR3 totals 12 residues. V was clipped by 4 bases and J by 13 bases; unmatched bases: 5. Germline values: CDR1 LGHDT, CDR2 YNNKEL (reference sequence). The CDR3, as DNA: TGTGCCAGCAGCCCCGGGACAGGAAGACTGTTTTTT. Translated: CASSPGTGRLFF.

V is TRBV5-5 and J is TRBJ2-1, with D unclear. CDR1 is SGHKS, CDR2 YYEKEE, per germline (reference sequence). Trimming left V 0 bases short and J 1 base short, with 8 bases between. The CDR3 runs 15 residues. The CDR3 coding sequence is TGTGCCAGCAGCTTGGTGGGATTTTCCTACAATGAGCAGTTCTTC. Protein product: CASSLVGFSYNEQFF.

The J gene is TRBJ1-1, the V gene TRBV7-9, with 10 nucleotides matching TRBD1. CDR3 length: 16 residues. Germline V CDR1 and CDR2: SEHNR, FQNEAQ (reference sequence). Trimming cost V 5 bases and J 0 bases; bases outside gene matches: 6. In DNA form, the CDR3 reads TGTGCCAGCAGCCGGCCGGGACAGGGGATGAACACTGAAGCTTTCTTT. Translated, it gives CASSRPGQGMNTEAFF. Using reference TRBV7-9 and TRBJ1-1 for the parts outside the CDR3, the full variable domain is DTGVSQNPRHKITKRGQNVTFRCDPISEHNRLYWYRQTLGQGPEFLTYFQNEAQLEKSRLLSDRFSAERPKGSFSTLEIQRTEQGDSAMYLCASSRPGQGMNTEAFFGQGTRLTVV.

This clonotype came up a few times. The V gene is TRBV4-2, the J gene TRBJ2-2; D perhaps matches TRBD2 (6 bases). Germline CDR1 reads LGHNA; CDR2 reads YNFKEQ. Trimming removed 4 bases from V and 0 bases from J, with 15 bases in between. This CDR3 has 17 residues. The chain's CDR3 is CASSRQGPGANTGELFF. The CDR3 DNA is TGTGCCAGCAGCCGACAAGGCCCGGGGGCGAACACCGGGGAGCTGTTTTTT.